Presented here are 26 T cell receptor beta chains from one specimen sequenced in a study of cytomegalovirus exposure and HLA in healthy donors. The PCR made use of 60 Vbeta and 13 Jbeta primers. Libraries were prepared by immunoSEQ multiplex PCR; TCRdb keeps only in-frame clonotypes and omits some of them. The repertoire includes fewer than 200,000 clones, 12% of them detected once, and roughly 7.7% sits in the top ten. Input material: PBMCs. These receptors were obtained from a man in his forties or fifties in good health and CMV-seropositive.

The chain has TRBV15 and TRBJ2-7; 8 nucleotides align to TRBD1. V dropped 2 bases and J dropped 5; count of bases not matched to a gene: 8. The CDR3 is made up of 15 amino acids. In germline, CDR1 is LNHNV, CDR2 YYDKDF (reference sequence). CDR3 amino acids: CATSRRQGYLNEQYF. The CDR3, as DNA: TGTGCCACCAGCAGAAGACAGGGGTATCTAAACGAGCAGTACTTC.

The V and J genes are TRBV9 and TRBJ1-6; TRBD1 agrees at 9 bases. The CDR3 loop spans 15 amino acids. Germline loops: CDR1 SGDLS, CDR2 YYNGEE. Germline trimming cut 4 bases from V and 7 bases from J; bases unmatched to any gene: 6. The CDR3 reads CASSPGDRENSPLHF. Written as DNA, the CDR3 is TGTGCCAGCAGCCCGGGGGACAGGGAGAATTCACCCCTCCACTTT. The variable domain in full, completed from reference TRBV9 and TRBJ1-6, reads DSGVTQTPKHLITATGQRVTLRCSPRSGDLSVYWYQQSLDQGLQFLIQYYNGEERAKGNILERFSAQQFPDLHSELNLSSLELGDSALYFCASSPGDRENSPLHFGNGTRLTVT.

This clone has just a few counts. V usage is TRBV2 and J usage is TRBJ1-3, with D perhaps matching TRBD1 (5 bases). The CDR3 has 14 amino acids. V lost 2 bases and J lost 0, with 5 bases in between. Germline lookup yields CDR1 SNHLY and CDR2 FYNNEI. This CDR3 reads CASSEQGSGNTIYF. As DNA, the CDR3 is TGTGCCAGCAGTGAACAGGGCTCTGGAAACACCATATATTTT.

The V gene is TRBV5-4, the J gene TRBJ2-5; the D is unclear. V was clipped by 0 bases and J by 2 bases, with 11 bases between them. The germline CDR1 and CDR2 sequences are SGHNT and YYREEE (reference sequence). The CDR3 loop spans 15 amino acids. The CDR3 nucleotides are TGTGCCAGCAGCTTGGCCGGCACAGTACAAGAGACCCAGTACTTC. This gives the protein CASSLAGTVQETQYF.

The rearrangement links TRBV2 to TRBJ1-1; D remains unclear. This CDR3 region has 11 residues. Trimming stripped 4 bases from V and 7 bases from J, with 7 bases between. Germline V CDR1 and CDR2: SNHLY, FYNNEI. The CDR3 nucleotides are TGTGCCAGCAGTGTAGAAAGTGAAGCTTTCTTT. Translation gives CASSVESEAFF. The variable domain in full, with the rest retrieved from reference TRBV2 and TRBJ1-1, is EPEVTQTPSHQVTQMGQEVILRCVPISNHLYFYWYRQILGQKVEFLVSFYNNEISEKSEIFDDQFSVERPDGSNFTLKIRSTKLEDSAMYFCASSVESEAFFGQGTRLTVV.

This clone appeared a few times. This chain links TRBV15 with TRBJ1-5; the match to TRBD1 covers 7 bases. The CDR3 runs to 14 residues. V lost 2 bases to trimming and J lost 9 bases; unmatched junction nucleotides: 7. In germline, CDR1 is LNHNV, CDR2 YYDKDF (reference sequence). The CDR3 DNA reads as TGTGCCACCAGCAGAACAGGGGCCTCAGGGCCCCAGCATTTT. Residues: CATSRTGASGPQHF.

V usage is TRBV6-1 and J usage is TRBJ2-3; TRBD2 aligns across 9 bases. There are 17 residues in the CDR3. V lost 0 bases and J lost 7; bases outside the gene matches: 11. Germline assignment: CDR1 MNHNS and CDR2 SASEGT. The CDR3 nucleotides are TGTGCCAGCAGTGAAGCGCCTAGCGGGACACTACAGAATACGCAGTATTTT. Protein product: CASSEAPSGTLQNTQYF.

This clone was detected a few times. CDR3 bases: TGTGCCAGCAGTGGGCTTTGGGGGATAGCGGGGGATACGCAGTATTTT. Protein: CASSGLWGIAGDTQYF. The rearrangement uses TRBV25-1 and TRBJ2-3; TRBD2 matches at 8 bases. The junction had 12 bases not matched to a gene; V was cut back by 4 bases and J by 6 bases. CDR1 and CDR2 from the germline V gene are MGHDK and SYGVNS. The CDR3 extends over 16 amino acids.

This clone was seen a few times. This chain connects TRBV4-3 to TRBJ2-2; 8 nucleotides match TRBD2. V was clipped by 1 base and J by 6 bases; unmatched bases: 16. This CDR3 comprises 19 residues. Germline values: CDR1 LGHNA, CDR2 YSLEER. CDR3 DNA sequence: TGCGCCAGCAGCCAAGGTCTGGCGGGGGGACCACAATCGCCCGGGGAGCTGTTTTTT. Protein product: CASSQGLAGGPQSPGELFF.

Turning to this clone: Its ends do not fully match the called genes, so a read error is possible. This chain uses TRBV11-3 with TRBJ1-1; TRBD1 might be the D (6 bases). Germline V gene data show CDR1 as SGHNT and CDR2 as YENEEA. The CDR3 loop spans 15 amino acids. As DNA, the CDR3 is TGTGCCAGCAGCTTAGATATAAGGGGGAACGCTGAAGCTTTCTTT. Protein: CASSLDIRGNAEAFF.

In its sample, this clone was seen a few times. The chain carries TRBV4-2 and TRBJ2-7; 9 bases fit TRBD2. V lost 0 bases to trimming and J lost 6 bases; unmatched junction nucleotides: 9. Germline V gene data show CDR1 as LGHNA and CDR2 as YNFKEQ. CDR3 length equals 16 residues. The CDR3 coding sequence is TGTGCCAGCAGCCAAGACCGCGGGACTAGCACCGTCGAGCAGTACTTC. Encoded protein: CASSQDRGTSTVEQYF.

There are a few counts of this clone. The chain's CDR3 is CASERGSVTEAFF. The CDR3 nucleotides are TGTGCCAGCGAAAGGGGGTCCGTCACTGAAGCTTTCTTT. The chain combines TRBV6-1 with TRBJ1-1, with D perhaps matching TRBD1 (6 bases). V dropped 8 bases and J dropped 4 bases, with 14 bases sitting between them. CDR1 and CDR2 from the germline V gene are MNHNS and SASEGT. The CDR3 loop spans 13 amino acids.

The rearrangement uses TRBV30 and TRBJ2-5; TRBD2 aligns across 11 bases. CDR1 and CDR2 (germline): GTSNPN, SVGIG (reference sequence). This CDR3 has 16 residues. V shed 2 bases and J 5 bases; nucleotides not matched to a gene: 10. Here the CDR3 DNA reads TGTGCCTGGAGTCCTCTAGCGGGGGGCCCGCGGGAGACCCAGTACTTC. It translates to CAWSPLAGGPRETQYF.

The sample holds a few counts of this clone. The V gene is TRBV7-6, the J gene TRBJ2-1; possibly TRBD1 for D (5 bases). Germline-derived CDR1 and CDR2 are SGHVS and FNYEAQ. The CDR3 has 14 amino acids. Trimming removed 0 bases at V and 6 bases at J, with 9 bases between. The CDR3 sequence is CASSLALRANEQFF. The CDR3 nucleotides are TGTGCCAGCAGCTTAGCGCTCAGGGCCAATGAGCAGTTCTTC.

The chain joins TRBV29-1 to TRBJ1-6, with 8 bases identical to TRBD1. V lost 6 bases to trimming and J lost 7 bases; unmatched junction nucleotides: 14. This CDR3 has 16 amino acids. Germline V lookup: CDR1 SQVTM, CDR2 ANQGSEA. CDR3 sequence (DNA): TGCAGCGTCCCGGGACAGGCCTCCACGGGAAATTCACCCCTCCACTTT. Residues: CSVPGQASTGNSPLHF.

This clone has a handful of counts. In DNA, the CDR3 is TGTGCCAGCAGGGAGAGAAGCTTCCCGGGGGAGACCCAGTACTTC. Translation: CASRERSFPGETQYF. The V call is TRBV2, the J call TRBJ2-5; D is perhaps TRBD2 (5 bases). This CDR3 is 15 amino acids long. V shed 6 bases and J shed 5 bases, with 19 bases lying between them. Germline V gene lookup returns CDR1 SNHLY and CDR2 FYNNEI.

The V gene is TRBV6-4, the J gene TRBJ2-2, with D perhaps matching TRBD2 (5 bases). V lost 4 bases to trimming and J lost 7 bases, with 16 bases between them. The CDR3 length is 15 residues. Germline CDR1 reads MRHNA; CDR2 reads SNTAGT. The CDR3 sequence is CASSVSHSSNGELFF. CDR3 DNA sequence: TGTGCCAGCAGTGTGTCGCACTCTAGCAACGGGGAGCTGTTTTTT.

This clone was seen more than once but under ten times. The V gene is TRBV30, the J gene TRBJ1-3, with a weak D call TRBD1 (6 bases). V lost 2 bases to trimming and J lost 4 bases, with 12 bases between them. CDR1 and CDR2 (germline): GTSNPN, SVGIG (reference sequence). CDR3 length: 14 amino acids. CDR3 region: CAWSPDSFGNTIYF. The CDR3 region has the DNA TGTGCCTGGAGTCCGGACAGTTTCGGAAACACCATATATTTT.

The genes are TRBV4-2 and TRBJ1-2; D is perhaps TRBD1 (6 bases). In germline, CDR1 is LGHNA, CDR2 YNFKEQ. Trimming removed 0 bases at V and 7 bases at J, with 15 bases between. The CDR3 length is 15 residues. In DNA form, the CDR3 reads TGTGCCAGCAGCCAAGATAGAACAGGGCCGAGTGGCTACACCTTC. Amino acid sequence: CASSQDRTGPSGYTF.

The chain carries TRBV6-5 and TRBJ2-1; 7 nucleotides align to TRBD1. V dropped 8 bases and J dropped 4; count of bases not matched to a gene: 8. CDR1 is MNHEY, CDR2 SVGAGI, per germline. The CDR3 is 14 amino acids. CDR3 sequence reads: CASAGTDAYNEQFF. The CDR3 bases are TGTGCCAGCGCAGGGACAGACGCATACAATGAGCAGTTCTTC.

This clone was counted a few times. The chain is built from TRBV6-5 and TRBJ1-1; possibly TRBD1 for D (5 bases). Germline CDR1 is MNHEY and CDR2 is SVGAGI. The CDR3 contains 15 residues. V lost 6 bases, J lost 5 bases, and 19 bases lay in between. In DNA, the CDR3 is TGTGCCAGCAGGATACTGGTGAGGCAGGGAACTGAAGCTTTCTTT. As protein: CASRILVRQGTEAFF.

This clone has a handful of counts. The rearrangement joins TRBV5-1 to TRBJ2-5; 10 bases agree with TRBD1. Germline V gene lookup returns CDR1 SGHRS and CDR2 YFSETQ. The junction had 6 bases not matched to a gene; V was cut back by 3 bases and J by 4 bases. This CDR3 region has 15 residues. CDR3 coding DNA: TGCGCCAGCAGCTCCGGGACAGGGGTGTCAGAGACCCAGTACTTC. Its protein product is CASSSGTGVSETQYF.

This clone was seen a few times. The chain is built from TRBV29-1 and TRBJ1-1; D call uncertain. This CDR3 is 13 amino acids long. Trimming stripped 5 bases from V and 0 bases from J, with 10 bases between. Germline V gives CDR1 SQVTM, CDR2 ANQGSEA. The CDR3, as DNA: TGCAGCGTTCCCGACATTTTGAACACTGAAGCTTTCTTT. It encodes CSVPDILNTEAFF.

CDR3 nucleotides: TGCAGCGTTGCTGACAGGCCGAGCACAGATACGCAGTATTTT. This codes for CSVADRPSTDTQYF. The chain carries TRBV29-1 and TRBJ2-3; D is possibly TRBD1 (6 bases). The length of the CDR3 is 14 residues. The V end lost 4 bases, the J end lost 0 bases, and 11 bases lay between the germline ends. Per the germline V gene, CDR1 is SQVTM and CDR2 is ANQGSEA.

V usage is TRBV10-3 and J usage is TRBJ2-5; 7 nucleotides line up with TRBD1. The end of the DNA is better explained by TRBJ2-7, so the J call may be wrong. The CDR3 totals 14 residues. CDR1 and CDR2 (germline): ENHRY, SYGVKD. In DNA form, the CDR3 reads TGTGCCATCGGAGCGACAGGGCAAGCCTACGAGCAGTACTTC. Translated: CAIGATGQAYEQYF.

The chain is built from TRBV9 and TRBJ2-4; possible D gene TRBD1, 7 bases. V shed 3 bases and J shed 8 bases, with 21 bases lying between them. This CDR3 is built from 16 residues. Germline lookup yields CDR1 SGDLS and CDR2 YYNGEE. The CDR3 sequence is CASSGRGGGDNDIQYF. Written as DNA, the CDR3 is TGTGCCAGCAGCGGGAGAGGGGGCGGGGACAATGACATTCAGTACTTC. The variable domain in full, with the rest retrieved from reference TRBV9 and TRBJ2-4, is DSGVTQTPKHLITATGQRVTLRCSPRSGDLSVYWYQQSLDQGLQFLIQYYNGEERAKGNILERFSAQQFPDLHSELNLSSLELGDSALYFCASSGRGGGDNDIQYFGAGTRLSVL.